This T cell receptor beta chain was documented in a study of blood T cell repertoires in COVID-19. Original handling: Estimated nucleated cell counts came from reference gene primer amplification. Clones were read by immunoSEQ multiplex PCR, and TCRdb kept only the in-frame ones, dropping some. V and J calls plus clone size are reproduced from that table; the DNA served to infer D and trimming. The data show around 71,000 clones, with approximately 80% seen just once and 6.5% to 7.5% held by the top ten. Many counts were recorded for this clone. Sequencing input: peripheral blood. This sequence originates from a man between 25 and 39 years old with COVID-19, enrolled during active disease.

CDR3 bases: TGTGCCAGCAGTGCTACAGGGTTCGCCAAAAACATTCAGTACTTC. It codes for CASSATGFAKNIQYF. The V call is TRBV2, the J call TRBJ2-4, with D tentatively TRBD1 (6 bases). This CDR3 comprises 15 residues. Germline V gives CDR1 SNHLY, CDR2 FYNNEI. Trimming took 4 bases from V and 1 from J, leaving 11 bases between them.